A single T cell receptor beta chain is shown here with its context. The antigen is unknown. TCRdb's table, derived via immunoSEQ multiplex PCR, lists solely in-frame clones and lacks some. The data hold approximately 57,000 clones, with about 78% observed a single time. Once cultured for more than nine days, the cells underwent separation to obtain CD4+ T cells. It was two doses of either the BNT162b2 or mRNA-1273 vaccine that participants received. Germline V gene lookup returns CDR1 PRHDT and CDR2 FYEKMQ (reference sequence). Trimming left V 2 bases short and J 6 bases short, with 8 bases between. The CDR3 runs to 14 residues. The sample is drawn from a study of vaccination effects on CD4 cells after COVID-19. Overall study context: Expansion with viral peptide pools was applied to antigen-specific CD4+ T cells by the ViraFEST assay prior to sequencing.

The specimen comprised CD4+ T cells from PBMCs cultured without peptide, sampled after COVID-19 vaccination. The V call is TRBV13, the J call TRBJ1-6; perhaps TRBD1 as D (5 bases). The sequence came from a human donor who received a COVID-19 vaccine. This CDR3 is CASSLWGTNSPLHF. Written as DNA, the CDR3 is TGTGCCAGCAGCTTATGGGGGACTAATTCACCCCTCCACTTT.